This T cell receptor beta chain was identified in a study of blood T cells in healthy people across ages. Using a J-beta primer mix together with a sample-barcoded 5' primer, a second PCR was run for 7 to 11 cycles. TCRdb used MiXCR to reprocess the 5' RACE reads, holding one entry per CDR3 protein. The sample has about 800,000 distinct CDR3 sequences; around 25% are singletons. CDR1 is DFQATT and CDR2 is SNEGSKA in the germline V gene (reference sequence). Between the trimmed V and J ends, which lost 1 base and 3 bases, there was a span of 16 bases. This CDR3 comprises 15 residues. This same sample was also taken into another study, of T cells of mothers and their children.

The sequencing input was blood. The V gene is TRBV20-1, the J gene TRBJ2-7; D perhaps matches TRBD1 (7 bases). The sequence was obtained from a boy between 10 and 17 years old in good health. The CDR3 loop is CSARGLVQGGYEQYF. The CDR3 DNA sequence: TGCAGTGCTAGAGGGTTGGTTCAGGGGGGCTACGAGCAGTACTTC.